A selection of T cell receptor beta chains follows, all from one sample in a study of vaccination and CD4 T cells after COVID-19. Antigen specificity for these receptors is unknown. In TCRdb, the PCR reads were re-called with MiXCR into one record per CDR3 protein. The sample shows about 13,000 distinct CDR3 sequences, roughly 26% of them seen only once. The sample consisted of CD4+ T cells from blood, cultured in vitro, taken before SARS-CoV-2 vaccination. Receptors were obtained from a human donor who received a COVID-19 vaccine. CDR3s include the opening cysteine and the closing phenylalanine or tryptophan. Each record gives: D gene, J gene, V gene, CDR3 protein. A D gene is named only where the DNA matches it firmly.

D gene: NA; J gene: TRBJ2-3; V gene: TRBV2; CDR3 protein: CASINFVGVGTDTQYF
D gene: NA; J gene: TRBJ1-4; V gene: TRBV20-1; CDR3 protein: CSASVPAINEKLFF
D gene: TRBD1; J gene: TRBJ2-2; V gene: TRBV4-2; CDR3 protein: CASSRDRGGTGELFF
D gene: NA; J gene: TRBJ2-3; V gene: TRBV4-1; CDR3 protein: CASSQGGRAGTDTQYF
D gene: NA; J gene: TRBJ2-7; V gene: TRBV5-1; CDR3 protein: CASSLLALAYEQYF
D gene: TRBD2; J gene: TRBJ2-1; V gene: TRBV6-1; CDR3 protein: CASRTTLAGINNEQFF
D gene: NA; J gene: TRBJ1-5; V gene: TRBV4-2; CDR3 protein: CASSQDGIGNQPQHF
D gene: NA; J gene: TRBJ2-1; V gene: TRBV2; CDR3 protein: CASSEGGTYNEQFF
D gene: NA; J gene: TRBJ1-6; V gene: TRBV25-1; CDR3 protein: CASSAVNSPLHF
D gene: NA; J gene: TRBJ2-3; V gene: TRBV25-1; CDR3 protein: CASTLTGVGGTDTQYF
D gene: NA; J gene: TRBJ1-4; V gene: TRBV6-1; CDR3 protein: CASSEALRREAVEKLFF
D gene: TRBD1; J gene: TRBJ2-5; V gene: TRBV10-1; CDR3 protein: CASSEVTGEVGETQYF
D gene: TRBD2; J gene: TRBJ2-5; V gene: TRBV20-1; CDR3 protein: CSARAGGPGVETQYF
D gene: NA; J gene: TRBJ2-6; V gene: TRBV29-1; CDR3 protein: CSVKTRGPSGANVLTF
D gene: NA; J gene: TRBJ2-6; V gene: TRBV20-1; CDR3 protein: CSASPGSGANVLTF
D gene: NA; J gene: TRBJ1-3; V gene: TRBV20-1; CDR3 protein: CSVGSGNTIYF
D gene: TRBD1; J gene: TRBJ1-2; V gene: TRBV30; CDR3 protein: CAWRQGVVYGYTF
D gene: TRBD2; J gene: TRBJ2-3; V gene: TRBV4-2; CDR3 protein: CASSQQAGGTDTQYF
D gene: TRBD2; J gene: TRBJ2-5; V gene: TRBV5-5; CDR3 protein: CASSPGGLAGFQETQYF
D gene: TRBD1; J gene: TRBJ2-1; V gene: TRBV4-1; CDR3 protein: CATHGTGPYNEQFF
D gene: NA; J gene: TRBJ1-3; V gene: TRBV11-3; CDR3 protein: CASSRSSGNTIYF
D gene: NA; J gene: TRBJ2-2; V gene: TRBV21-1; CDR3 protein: CASSKMGRGLQCYTGELFF
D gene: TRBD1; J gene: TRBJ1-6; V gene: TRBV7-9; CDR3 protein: CASSPGQGISPLHF
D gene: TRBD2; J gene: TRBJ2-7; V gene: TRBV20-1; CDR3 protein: CSARSLADPHYEQYF
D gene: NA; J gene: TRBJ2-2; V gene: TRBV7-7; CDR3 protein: CATHGEGGEYTGELFF
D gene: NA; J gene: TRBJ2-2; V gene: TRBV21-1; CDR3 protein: CASSKRGVIWTGGFGELFF
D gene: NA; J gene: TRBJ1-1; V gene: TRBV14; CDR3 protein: CASSQVGGAAFF